This TCR beta chain was sequenced for a study of cytomegalovirus exposure and HLA in healthy donors. General study findings and limits: Most sequenced TCRs were rare (though some public TCRs occurred in many donors).

On this clone itself: Antigen: not known.

The V and J ends lost 4 bases and 11 bases respectively, with 14 bases between them. The CDR3 extends over 12 amino acids. The protocol was immunoSEQ multiplex PCR, while the TCRdb copy is restricted to in-frame clones and leaves out a portion. The table lists about 110,000 clones, 85% to 90% of them singletons. This chain connects TRBV23-1 to TRBJ1-1; D remains unclear. TRBV23-1 is labeled an ORF, and its function is uncertain. Input material: PBMCs. The clonotype was recovered from a woman between 18 and 30 years old in good health and CMV-seronegative. CDR3 DNA: TGCGCCAGCAGTCGCCTTGGCCGGCGGGCTTTCTTT. This encodes CASSRLGRRAFF.